The 14 T cell receptor beta chains presented below share a single source sample, sequenced in a study of beta chain features in type 1 diabetes. What was sequenced were expressed TCRB transcripts, since all of the isolated RNA had been reverse transcribed. Repertoires were generated with immunoSEQ multiplex PCR, while TCRdb's copy carries only in-frame clones and drops some. The table has a few hundred thousand clones, about 32% seen once; the top ten hold roughly 0.066%. Input material: naive CD4+ T cells from blood. The receptors shown here come from a man aged 18 to 35 in good health.

In this sample, this clone turned up a few times. The chain combines TRBV5-1 with TRBJ2-1; D is possibly TRBD2 (6 bases). The CDR3 loop spans 12 amino acids. CDR1 is SGHRS and CDR2 is YFSETQ in the germline V gene. Trimming took off 7 bases at V and 3 bases at J, with 8 bases between the two ends. The CDR3 here is CASQEGYNEQFF. CDR3 nucleotides: TGCGCCAGCCAGGAGGGCTACAATGAGCAGTTCTTC.

V is TRBV6-5 and J is TRBJ1-1; the D is unclear. The V gene's germline CDR1 is MNHEY and CDR2 SVGAGI. The germline V and J ends were trimmed by 2 bases and 0 bases, with 4 bases remaining between them. The CDR3 contains 13 residues. The CDR3 DNA sequence: TGTGCCAGCAGTTACCGCCTGAACACTGAAGCTTTCTTT. As protein: CASSYRLNTEAFF.

The J gene is TRBJ2-1, the V gene TRBV2, with D perhaps TRBD1 (6 bases). This CDR3 has 13 amino acids. Germline V lookup: CDR1 SNHLY, CDR2 FYNNEI. V dropped 3 bases and J dropped 7 bases, with 10 bases sitting between them. The CDR3 DNA is TGTGCCAGCAGTGAGGCAGGGGAAAATGAGCAGTTCTTC. This codes for CASSEAGENEQFF.

This clone came up a few times. The chain carries TRBV10-3 and TRBJ2-5; D not certain. Trimming pared 5 bases from V and 1 base from J, leaving 11 bases between. The CDR3 covers 14 residues. Germline V gives CDR1 ENHRY, CDR2 SYGVKD. CDR3 region: CAISLAGAQETQYF. In DNA form, the CDR3 reads TGTGCCATCAGTCTGGCCGGAGCCCAAGAGACCCAGTACTTC.

There are a few counts of this clone. This sequence joins TRBV10-3 and TRBJ2-1; maybe TRBD1 (6 bases). CDR3 length: 12 amino acids. The germline V and J ends were trimmed by 5 bases and 5 bases, with 7 bases remaining between them. Germline CDR1 ENHRY, CDR2 SYGVKD. The CDR3 loop is CAISWTDNEQFF. The CDR3 nucleotides are TGTGCCATCAGTTGGACAGACAATGAGCAGTTCTTC.

The table lists this clone with a few counts. The chain couples TRBV29-1 to TRBJ2-2; 10 positions match TRBD2. This CDR3 is 14 amino acids long. V trimming: 4 bases; J trimming: 6 bases; junction bases outside the gene matches: 5. Germline V lookup: CDR1 SQVTM, CDR2 ANQGSEA. This CDR3 reads CSVGEGTSAGELFF. For the CDR3, the DNA is TGCAGCGTTGGTGAAGGGACTAGCGCCGGGGAGCTGTTTTTT.

The V call is TRBV30, the J call TRBJ2-7, with unresolved D. The CDR3 consists of 12 residues. CDR1 is GTSNPN, CDR2 SVGIG, per germline (reference sequence). Trimming left V 2 bases short and J 4 bases short, with 9 bases between. CDR3 sequence (DNA): TGTGCCTGGAGTCCGCCTGGGTACGAGCAGTACTTC. Protein: CAWSPPGYEQYF.

This clone has just a few counts. The chain joins TRBV29-1 to TRBJ1-4, with 10 bases aligning to TRBD1. V was pared by 6 bases and J by 10 bases, with 5 bases of the junction left unmatched. Looked up from germline, CDR1 is SQVTM and CDR2 is ANQGSEA. The CDR3 contains 12 residues. DNA for the CDR3: TGCAGCGTGAGGACAGGGGGAGGAAAACTGTTTTTT. Residues: CSVRTGGGKLFF.

The chain employs TRBV28 and TRBJ1-1; TRBD1 might be the D (5 bases). The germline CDR1 and CDR2 sequences are MDHEN and SYDVKM. Trimming took 7 bases from V and 5 from J, leaving 17 bases between them. The CDR3 is 14 amino acids. Here the CDR3 DNA reads TGTGCCAGCATCCCGTCCGGGGGTCGGACTGAAGCTTTCTTT. This codes for CASIPSGGRTEAFF.

This chain connects TRBV29-1 to TRBJ2-1, with D unresolved. The V end was cut by 6 bases, the J end by 5 bases, with 11 bases between. Germline V CDR1 and CDR2: SQVTM, ANQGSEA. The CDR3 consists of 12 residues. The CDR3 nucleotides are TGCAGCGTAAGTCCCGCCGACAATGAGCAGTTCTTC. Translated, it gives CSVSPADNEQFF.

The chain combines TRBV6-5 with TRBJ2-1, with D unclear. From germline, CDR1 is MNHEY and CDR2 SVGAGI. V lost 5 bases to trimming and J lost 8 bases, with 19 bases between them. The CDR3 covers 15 residues. This CDR3 is CASSRRVDLHHEQFF. In nucleotides, the CDR3 is TGTGCCAGCAGTCGACGCGTCGACCTACATCATGAGCAGTTCTTC.

This clone was counted ten times or more. The CDR3 DNA follows: TGTGCCTGGAGTGTAGCGGCAGGGACTGAAGCTTTCTTT. Amino acid sequence: CAWSVAAGTEAFF. The rearrangement joins TRBV30 to TRBJ1-1; a possible D gene is TRBD1 (5 bases). Trimming cost V 0 bases and J 5 bases, with 10 bases left between them. CDR1 is GTSNPN, CDR2 SVGIG, per germline (reference sequence). This CDR3 has 13 amino acids.

The rearrangement uses TRBV30 and TRBJ2-3; 10 bases agree with TRBD2. This CDR3 has 15 amino acids. Germline lookup yields CDR1 GTSNPN and CDR2 SVGIG (reference sequence). Trimming cost V 7 bases and J 1 base; bases outside gene matches: 8. In DNA form, the CDR3 reads TGTGCCTCCCGATCGCTAGCGGGAGGCACAGATACGCAGTATTTT. As protein: CASRSLAGGTDTQYF. Complete variable domain (other parts from reference TRBV30 and TRBJ2-3): SQTIHQWPATLVQPVGSPLSLECTVEGTSNPNLYWYRQAAGRGLQLLFYSVGIGQISSEVPQNLSASRPQDRQFILSSKKLLLSDSGFYLCASRSLAGGTDTQYFGPGTRLTVL.

This clone was seen only a few times. The gene calls are TRBV29-1 and TRBJ1-1; D gene ambiguous. Germline CDR1 is SQVTM and CDR2 is ANQGSEA. The CDR3 extends over 14 amino acids. Trimming pared 4 bases from V and 3 bases from J, leaving 15 bases between. CDR3: CSVALTFGDTEAFF. The CDR3 DNA sequence: TGCAGCGTTGCTTTGACCTTCGGGGACACTGAAGCTTTCTTT.